This entry describes one TCR beta chain. For each CDR3 protein, TCRdb gives one entry from its re-call of the 5' RACE reads, without DNA. This repertoire includes a few hundred thousand distinct CDR3 sequences. The V gene's germline CDR1 is MNHEY and CDR2 SVGAGI. This CDR3 contains 15 residues. The sample originates from a study of T cells expressing NK-cell markers. The chain recombines TRBV6-5 with TRBJ1-4; as DNA is missing, the TRBD1 call by TCRdb cannot be tested. This clonotype was obtained from a man between 18 and 29 years old in good health. Sequences were obtained from blood T cells: a sorted CD56 or NKG2C T cell subset, CD4+ or CD8+ T cells, or bulk PBMC T cells (not recorded which). The chain's CDR3 is CASSYSATVNEKLFF.